This TCR beta chain was identified in a study of cytomegalovirus exposure and HLA in healthy donors. The PCR was carried out with 60 Vbeta primers and 13 Jbeta primers. Some clones are missing from TCRdb's copy, which holds only in-frame ones; the method was immunoSEQ multiplex PCR. The data hold about 120,000 clones, with 80% observed a single time. CDR3 length: 14 residues. Germline lookup yields CDR1 SNHLY and CDR2 FYNNEI. The germline V and J ends were trimmed by 10 bases and 6 bases, with 21 bases remaining between them. The TCR was taken from a female donor in good health and CMV-seropositive. Sequencing used PBMCs. The V gene is TRBV2, the J gene TRBJ1-1, with D perhaps TRBD1 (6 bases). The CDR3 coding sequence is TGTGCCAAAAAAGGGACACTTTTAGGCTCTGAAGCTTTCTTT. This sequence encodes CAKKGTLLGSEAFF.